A selection of T cell receptor beta chains follows, all from one sample in a study of blood T cell repertoires in COVID-19. Only in-frame clones appear in the TCRdb table, and some are missing; sequencing was by immunoSEQ multiplex PCR. The data hold roughly 330,000 clones, with 85% to 90% observed a single time. The sample taken for sequencing was peripheral blood. These receptors all stem from a woman in her fifties or sixties with active or convalescent COVID-19. Both conserved end residues are part of each CDR3. Fields, in order: V gene, D gene, clone size, J gene, CDR3 DNA, CDR3 protein. D genes are given only for firm matches. Only some rows state a clone size, as once, few, many or a class for expanded clones.

TRBV7-2,TRBD2,.,TRBJ2-7,TGTGCCAGCAGCTTAGCTACCGGGACTAGCGCTCCCTACGAGCAGTACTTC,CASSLATGTSAPYEQYF
TRBV2,.,.,TRBJ1-2,TGTGCCAGCAGGGTACAGGGCGCTGGCTACACCTTC,CASRVQGAGYTF
TRBV21-1,.,.,TRBJ1-2,TGTGCCAGCAGCAAAGCGGCAGGGGGGAAAGCTAACTATGGCTACACCTTC,CASSKAAGGKANYGYTF
TRBV11-2,.,.,TRBJ1-1,TGTGCCAGCAGCCATTTCAAGGGGCGGGGAGAGCGAACTGAAGCTTTCTTT,CASSHFKGRGERTEAFF
TRBV11-3,TRBD1,.,TRBJ2-7,TGTGCCAGCAGCCCGGGACAGGGGACCTACGAGCAGTACTTC,CASSPGQGTYEQYF
TRBV27,.,few,TRBJ1-2,TGTGCCAGCAGTTTCCCACAGGGCAATGGCTACACCTTC,CASSFPQGNGYTF
TRBV18,TRBD1,many,TRBJ2-2,TGTGCCAGCTCTCTTTCCGGGACAGCTAACACCGGGGAGCTGTTTTTT,CASSLSGTANTGELFF
TRBV27,.,.,TRBJ1-5,TGTGCCAGCAGTCGGGGAGGGTTCGGCTTGGGCAATCAGCCCCAGCATTTT,CASSRGGFGLGNQPQHF
TRBV29-1,TRBD1,.,TRBJ1-2,TGCAGCGTTGAGGACACCGGGACAGGGGGCTTCTACACCTTC,CSVEDTGTGGFYTF
TRBV30,.,.,TRBJ1-3,TGTGCCTGGAGTCCCCGGGAAAACACCATATATTTT,CAWSPRENTIYF
TRBV28,TRBD2,.,TRBJ2-1,TGTGCCAGCAGCCTTATCGGGGGGTATGAGCAGTTCTTC,CASSLIGGYEQFF
TRBV5-1,.,.,TRBJ2-1,TGCGCCAGCAGCTTGCAGCCGGCAGGGGTACCTGATGAGCAGTTCTTC,CASSLQPAGVPDEQFF
TRBV14,.,.,TRBJ1-1,TGTGCCAGCAGCCAGGCACCAGGGAACACTGAAGCTTTCTTT,CASSQAPGNTEAFF
TRBV11-2,.,few,TRBJ1-1,TGTGCCAGCAGCCCCCGGTTCGATCCGGCGGCCCCTAAAGCTTTCTTT,CASSPRFDPAAPKAFF
TRBV28,.,.,TRBJ1-6,TGTGCCAGCAGCCCCTCCGCAGGTGACAATTCACCCCTCCACTTT,CASSPSAGDNSPLHF
TRBV24-1,.,.,TRBJ1-5,TGTGCCACCAGTCCCCAGTATAGCAATCAGCCCCAGCATTTT,CATSPQYSNQPQHF
TRBV3-1/TRBV3-2,.,many,TRBJ1-5,TGTGCCAGCAGCCAATCTGCAGGGAACAATCAGCCCCAGCATTTT,CASSQSAGNNQPQHF
TRBV6-2/TRBV6-3,TRBD1,.,TRBJ1-1,TGTGCCAGCAGCATTGGACAGGCAACGAACACTGAAGCTTTCTTT,CASSIGQATNTEAFF
TRBV13,TRBD2,once,TRBJ2-7,TGTGCCAGCAGCTTACGGGGACTAGCGGGAGAGAAATCCTACGAGCAGTACTTC,CASSLRGLAGEKSYEQYF
TRBV2,.,.,TRBJ2-7,TGTGCCAGCAGTGCTGTCTACGAGCAGTACTTC,CASSAVYEQYF
TRBV7-2,TRBD2,.,TRBJ2-3,TGTGCCAGCAGCTCCAAAGTCGGGACTAGCGCCTTGGGAGATACGCAGTATTTT,CASSSKVGTSALGDTQYF
TRBV7-8,TRBD1,.,TRBJ2-7,TGTGCCAGCAGCTTCATCGGGGACAGTACCTACGAGCAGTACTTC,CASSFIGDSTYEQYF
TRBV2,TRBD1,.,TRBJ1-1,TGTGCCAGCTCTGGACAGGGGGACACTGAAGCTTTCTTT,CASSGQGDTEAFF
TRBV7-2,.,.,TRBJ2-3,TGTGCCAGCAGCTTATCCGGGAGAGAGGCAGATACGCAGTATTTT,CASSLSGREADTQYF
TRBV5-5,TRBD2,once,TRBJ2-7,TGTGCCAGCAGCCCGGGACTAGCGATTTACGAGCAGTACTTC,CASSPGLAIYEQYF
TRBV30,TRBD1,.,TRBJ1-6,TGTGCCTGGAGTGGCAGGGGGCGTAATTCACCCCTCCACTTT,CAWSGRGRNSPLHF
TRBV5-1,.,.,TRBJ2-6,TGCGCCAGCAGGGAGGGTTCTGGGGCCAACGTCCTGACTTTC,CASREGSGANVLTF
TRBV10-3,TRBD1,few,TRBJ1-1,TGTGCCATCAGTACGAGACAGGGTAAGGCTTTCTTT,CAISTRQGKAFF
TRBV12-3/TRBV12-4,.,.,TRBJ1-1,TGTGCCAGCAGTACAGGAAAGGGAACTGAAGCTTTCTTT,CASSTGKGTEAFF
TRBV18,TRBD1,.,TRBJ1-2,TGTGCCAGCTCACCACCGGACAGGCAGTTCTATGGCTACACCTTC,CASSPPDRQFYGYTF
TRBV18,TRBD1,.,TRBJ2-3,TGTGCCAGCTCACCCCGGGCGCTGGGACAGGGGGTGAGCACAGATACGCAGTATTTT,CASSPRALGQGVSTDTQYF
TRBV6-5,TRBD2,.,TRBJ2-2,TGTGCCAGCAGTTACGAGGGCGGGAGAGGTAGCGGGGAGCTGTTTTTT,CASSYEGGRGSGELFF
TRBV5-5,TRBD2,.,TRBJ2-1,TGTGCCAGCAGCGCCTCTAGCGGGGTCTACAATGAGCAGTTCTTC,CASSASSGVYNEQFF
TRBV7-8,TRBD2,.,TRBJ2-5,TGTGCCAGCAGCTTAGTACTAGCGGGAGTCTTAGAGACCCAGTACTTC,CASSLVLAGVLETQYF
TRBV19,TRBD1,.,TRBJ1-2,TGTGCCAGTAGTCCTCAAACAGGGGTAAGGGGCTACACCTTC,CASSPQTGVRGYTF